Following are 30 T cell receptor beta chains from one sample sequenced in a study of blood T cell repertoires in COVID-19. The table came from immunoSEQ multiplex PCR; TCRdb's copy has only in-frame clones and leaves some out. The sample includes 150,000 to 200,000 clones, about four fifths of them seen just once. The sample consisted of peripheral blood. Receptor source: a man aged 55 to 70 with active or convalescent COVID-19.

The rearrangement joins TRBV10-3 to TRBJ2-1, with 14 bases matching TRBD2. Germline-derived CDR1 and CDR2 are ENHRY and SYGVKD. The V segment lost 3 bases and the J segment 1 base; nucleotides outside the gene matches: 2. This CDR3 is built from 17 residues. The chain's CDR3 is CAISEGTSGRSYNEQFF. The CDR3 region has the DNA TGTGCCATCAGTGAAGGGACTAGCGGGAGATCCTACAATGAGCAGTTCTTC.

This chain links TRBV21-1 with TRBJ1-1. TRBV21-1 is annotated as a pseudogene. The CDR3 is 14 amino acids. The chain's CDR3 is CASSKSHGGFEAFF. DNA of the CDR3: TGTGCCAGCAGCAAAAGTCACGGGGGTTTTGAAGCTTTCTTT.

Written as DNA, the CDR3 is TGTGCCAGCAGCTCCAGGGTTGATGGGTCGTCACCCCTCCACTTT. Amino acid sequence: CASSSRVDGSSPLHF. The rearrangement links TRBV11-2 to TRBJ1-6, with D perhaps matching TRBD1 (5 bases). Germline CDR1 and CDR2: SGHAT and FQNNGV. V lost 4 bases, J lost 10 bases, and 17 bases lay in between. CDR3 length: 15 residues.

The chain has TRBV2 and TRBJ2-5, with D maybe TRBD1 (5 bases). CDR1 and CDR2 from the germline V gene are SNHLY and FYNNEI. The ends were cut back, 5 bases at V and 8 bases at J, with 15 bases in the middle. The CDR3 runs 13 residues. Here the CDR3 DNA reads TGTGCCAGCAGTCGTGGGGCAGGTGGAACCCAGTACTTC. Translating gives CASSRGAGGTQYF.

The chain recombines TRBV2 with TRBJ1-3, with D possibly being TRBD1 (5 bases). The length of the CDR3 is 14 residues. The germline gives CDR1 SNHLY, CDR2 FYNNEI. The V end was cut by 8 bases, the J end by 0 bases, with 11 bases between. Written as DNA, the CDR3 is TGTGCCAGCTTGGGACTACCCTCTGGAAACACCATATATTTT. Translating gives CASLGLPSGNTIYF.

The gene calls are TRBV6-5 and TRBJ2-5, with D possibly matching TRBD2 (5 bases). CDR1 is MNHEY, CDR2 SVGAGI, per germline. The V and J ends lost 6 bases and 7 bases respectively, with 21 bases between them. The CDR3 has 15 residues. This CDR3 is CASSPTRGNFGTQYF. Here the CDR3 DNA reads TGTGCCAGCAGCCCCACTCGGGGTAATTTTGGGACCCAGTACTTC.

CDR3 nucleotides: TGTGCCATCAGTGAGTACAGCTTCTCTGGAAACACCATATATTTT. Its protein product is CAISEYSFSGNTIYF. The V gene is TRBV10-3, the J gene TRBJ1-3; D remains unclear. V lost 1 base, J lost 0 bases, and 7 bases lay in between. The germline V gene encodes CDR1 ENHRY and CDR2 SYGVKD. The CDR3 totals 15 residues.

This chain connects TRBV2 to TRBJ1-1; 9 nucleotides match TRBD1. The CDR3 spans 13 residues. V lost 6 bases to trimming and J lost 3 bases; unmatched junction nucleotides: 2. CDR1 and CDR2 from the germline V gene are SNHLY and FYNNEI. CDR3 nucleotide sequence: TGTGCCAGCAGCCGGACAGGGGACACTGAAGCTTTCTTT. The encoded protein is CASSRTGDTEAFF.

This clone was observed once. The chain has TRBV19 and TRBJ2-1; D possibly corresponds to TRBD1 (5 bases). Germline CDR1 reads LNHDA; CDR2 reads SQIVND (reference sequence). CDR3 length: 13 residues. V was cut by 5 bases and J by 6 bases, with 11 bases left in between. For the CDR3, the DNA is TGTGCCAGTAGTGCCCAGGGTAGCAATGAGCAGTTCTTC. It codes for CASSAQGSNEQFF.

This sequence joins TRBV27 and TRBJ1-4; perhaps TRBD1 as D (6 bases). Trimming pared 6 bases from V and 8 bases from J, leaving 13 bases between. The CDR3 covers 13 residues. Germline assignment: CDR1 MNHEY and CDR2 SMNVEV (reference sequence). The CDR3 nucleotides are TGTGCCAGCAGACTACAGGGAAACGAAAAACTGTTTTTT. Translated, it gives CASRLQGNEKLFF.

V is TRBV15 and J is TRBJ1-4; perhaps TRBD1 as D (6 bases). Germline assignment: CDR1 LNHNV and CDR2 YYDKDF (reference sequence). V dropped 1 base and J dropped 4 bases, with 13 bases sitting between them. The CDR3 sequence is 16 residues long. CDR3 sequence reads: CATSRGVGAGNEKLFF. The CDR3 DNA follows: TGTGCCACCAGCAGAGGGGTGGGGGCCGGTAATGAAAAACTGTTTTTT.

V usage is TRBV6-5 and J usage is TRBJ2-5, with TRBD1 as a possible D gene (7 bases). V was shortened by 8 bases and J by 5 bases, with 9 bases between the two germline ends. Germline loops: CDR1 MNHEY, CDR2 SVGAGI. The CDR3 is 11 residues long. The CDR3 DNA reads TGTGCCAGCGCAGGGGGGGAGACCCAGTACTTC. It encodes CASAGGETQYF.

This chain uses TRBV9 with TRBJ2-1; TRBD2 aligns across 8 bases. With V trimmed by 0 bases and J by 5 bases, 7 bases remained unmatched. Germline lookup yields CDR1 SGDLS and CDR2 YYNGEE. CDR3 size: 16 residues. CDR3 in DNA: TGTGCCAGCAGCGTAGCTTCGGGAGCGGGGGACAATGAGCAGTTCTTC. It translates to CASSVASGAGDNEQFF.

The chain joins TRBV7-2 to TRBJ2-1; 11 bases line up with TRBD2. CDR1 and CDR2 (germline): SGHTA, FQGNSA. The CDR3 has 17 amino acids. V shed 4 bases and J 0 bases; nucleotides not matched to a gene: 5. The CDR3 DNA reads as TGTGCCAGCAGCTACTCTAGCGGGAGGAGCTCCTACAATGAGCAGTTCTTC. Residues: CASSYSSGRSSYNEQFF. Based on the CDR3 plus reference TRBV7-2 and TRBJ2-1, the full variable domain is GAGVSQSPSNKVTEKGKDVELRCDPISGHTALYWYRQSLGQGLEFLIYFQGNSAPDKSGLPSDRFSAERTGGSVSTLTIQRTQQEDSAVYLCASSYSSGRSSYNEQFFGPGTRLTVL.

The chain joins TRBV7-8 to TRBJ2-7, with 8 bases that match TRBD1. After removal of 0 bases from V and 4 bases from J, the junction contained 14 bases not matched to a gene. The V gene's germline CDR1 is SGHVS and CDR2 FQNEAQ. This CDR3 comprises 18 residues. The DNA of the CDR3 is TGTGCCAGCAGCTTAGCATCTCTAAGTGGCAGGGGGCGTTACGAGCAGTACTTC. It encodes CASSLASLSGRGRYEQYF.

The chain links TRBV18 to TRBJ1-1, with a weak D call TRBD1 (6 bases). CDR1 is KGHSH, CDR2 LQKENI, per germline. The V end lost 3 bases, the J end lost 1 base, and 15 bases lay between the germline ends. CDR3 length: 16 amino acids. The CDR3 region is CASSPFEQGRNTEAFF. The CDR3 DNA reads TGTGCCAGCTCACCGTTTGAACAGGGTCGGAACACTGAAGCTTTCTTT.

This clone was observed a few times. The gene calls are TRBV7-2 and TRBJ1-6; 9 nucleotides match TRBD1. Germline V CDR1 and CDR2: SGHTA, FQGNSA. With V trimmed by 5 bases and J by 6 bases, 8 bases remained unmatched. The length of the CDR3 is 16 residues. The CDR3 sequence is CASSIAQGAFNSPLHF. The CDR3 DNA follows: TGTGCCAGCAGCATTGCACAGGGGGCGTTTAATTCACCCCTCCACTTT.

The rearrangement joins TRBV4-1 to TRBJ2-1; 10 nucleotides match TRBD2. Looked up from germline, CDR1 is MGHRA and CDR2 is YSYEKL. V was clipped by 5 bases and J by 7 bases; unmatched bases: 11. This CDR3 has 16 residues. The CDR3 region is CASSYSSGGARNEQFF. In DNA, the CDR3 is TGCGCCAGCAGCTACTCGAGCGGGGGGGCGCGGAATGAGCAGTTCTTC.

The J gene is TRBJ2-5, the V gene TRBV11-2; D gene ambiguous. This CDR3 is built from 11 residues. The V gene lost 5 bases and the J gene lost 4 bases, with 5 bases spanning the gap. The germline V gene encodes CDR1 SGHAT and CDR2 FQNNGV. The CDR3 reads CASSVRETQYF. CDR3 coding DNA: TGTGCCAGCAGCGTCAGAGAGACCCAGTACTTC.

The chain uses TRBV6-5 and TRBJ2-1; TRBD2 matches at 11 bases. Germline CDR1 reads MNHEY; CDR2 reads SVGAGI. Unmatched junction bases numbered 7, after V lost 8 bases and J lost 7 bases. This CDR3 has 14 amino acids. The CDR3 sequence: CASGPRLAGNEQFF. The CDR3 region has the DNA TGTGCCAGCGGTCCGAGACTAGCGGGGAATGAGCAGTTCTTC.

This clone was seen only a few times. CDR3: CASSPSGRSEAFF. CDR3 DNA sequence: TGTGCCAGCAGTCCTTCGGGTAGATCTGAAGCTTTCTTT. The chain combines TRBV6-5 with TRBJ1-1, with unresolved D. The germline V and J ends were trimmed by 5 bases and 6 bases, with 13 bases remaining between them. Germline V gene sequence: CDR1 MNHEY, CDR2 SVGAGI. The CDR3 consists of 13 residues.

V usage is TRBV5-1 and J usage is TRBJ2-7; D is ambiguous. Trimming removed 6 bases from V and 0 bases from J, with 13 bases in between. The CDR3 sequence is 14 residues long. The V gene's germline CDR1 is SGHRS and CDR2 YFSETQ. CDR3 region: CASNAQPNSYEQYF. The CDR3 DNA is TGCGCCAGCAATGCACAGCCCAACTCCTACGAGCAGTACTTC.

CDR3 loop: CASSLEPAGLTDTQYF. The CDR3, as DNA: TGCGCCAGCAGCTTGGAGCCAGCGGGACTCACAGATACGCAGTATTTT. This chain connects TRBV5-1 to TRBJ2-3; 7 nucleotides line up with TRBD2. The CDR3 is 16 amino acids. Germline trimming cut 0 bases from V and 2 bases from J; bases unmatched to any gene: 6. Per germline, CDR1 SGHRS and CDR2 YFSETQ.

J is TRBJ2-5 and V is TRBV19; the match to TRBD2 covers 12 bases. Germline CDR1 LNHDA, CDR2 SQIVND (reference sequence). CDR3 size: 15 residues. Trimming cost V 8 bases and J 5 bases; bases outside gene matches: 9. CDR3 in DNA: TGTGCCAGTCGAGGGACTAGCGGGTCCCTGGAGACCCAGTACTTC. Amino acid sequence: CASRGTSGSLETQYF.

This clone was counted between two and nine times. V usage is TRBV5-8 and J usage is TRBJ2-1, with no clear D. From germline, CDR1 is SGHTS and CDR2 YDEGEE. The V end lost 2 bases, the J end lost 7 bases, and 13 bases lay between the germline ends. The CDR3 totals 14 residues. CDR3 residues: CASSLRAVRNEQFF. The CDR3 DNA is TGTGCCAGCAGCTTACGAGCCGTCCGAAATGAGCAGTTCTTC.

The rearrangement joins TRBV19 to TRBJ1-2, with 7 bases lining up with TRBD1. The CDR3 length is 14 residues. Unmatched junction bases numbered 11, after V lost 5 bases and J lost 8 bases. Germline values: CDR1 LNHDA, CDR2 SQIVND (reference sequence). The CDR3 is CASSPGQDPRGYTF. CDR3 coding DNA: TGTGCCAGTAGTCCCGGACAGGACCCGAGGGGCTACACCTTC.

CDR3: CASSIDRVQGYTF. The CDR3 DNA sequence: TGTGCCAGCTCAATCGACAGGGTACAGGGCTACACCTTC. The chain carries TRBV6-5 and TRBJ1-2; 7 nucleotides agree with TRBD1. Germline trimming cut 8 bases from V and 8 bases from J; bases unmatched to any gene: 11. Looked up from germline, CDR1 is MNHEY and CDR2 is SVGAGI. There are 13 residues in the CDR3.

The CDR3 coding sequence is TGTGCCATCAGTGAGTCGACAGGGACGAACACTGAAGCTTTCTTT. Translating gives CAISESTGTNTEAFF. This chain uses TRBV10-3 with TRBJ1-1, with 7 bases that match TRBD1. The CDR3 is made up of 15 amino acids. Trimming cost V 0 bases and J 1 base; bases outside gene matches: 2. The germline gives CDR1 ENHRY, CDR2 SYGVKD.

This chain joins TRBV24-1 and TRBJ1-2; 7 bases fit TRBD1. The V segment lost 9 bases and the J segment 7 bases; nucleotides outside the gene matches: 13. CDR3 size: 14 residues. In germline, CDR1 is KGHDR, CDR2 SFDVKD. The CDR3 DNA reads TGTGCCACCTCCACAGCGACAGGGATCGGTGGCTACACCTTC. Residues: CATSTATGIGGYTF.

The rearrangement uses TRBV5-5 and TRBJ2-1, with TRBD2 identical over 11 bases. V lost 3 bases, J lost 12 bases, and 2 bases stayed unmatched. CDR3 size: 12 residues. Germline V gene data show CDR1 as SGHKS and CDR2 as YYEKEE (reference sequence). The CDR3 DNA sequence: TGTGCCAGCAGCTCCGGGACTAGCGGGCAGTTCTTC. Encoded protein: CASSSGTSGQFF.